The 29 T cell receptor beta chains given below trace back to one sample, sequenced in a study of T-cell memory formation after mild COVID-19. Using its own MiXCR run on the 5' RACE reads, TCRdb lists one record per CDR3 protein. The data show around 180,000 distinct CDR3 sequences, roughly 17% seen once. The sequenced material came from PBMCs or a T cell subset sorted from them (not recorded which). The receptors shown here come from an adult woman who had mild COVID-19 (a few samples of this study predate the infection). Cell type and time point are not known.

This clonotype was detected a few times. The V gene is TRBV7-8, the J gene TRBJ2-2; weak D call: TRBD2 (5 bases). The germline CDR1 and CDR2 sequences are SGHVS and FQNEAQ. This CDR3 is built from 14 residues. V lost 4 bases and J lost 4, with 10 bases in between. CDR3 protein: CASSSAGVTGELFF. CDR3 DNA sequence: TGTGCCAGCAGCTCCGCCGGGGTCACCGGGGAGCTGTTTTTT. Full variable domain (rest looked up from reference TRBV7-8 and TRBJ2-2): GAGVSQSPRYKVAKRGQDVALRCDPISGHVSLFWYQQALGQGPEFLTYFQNEAQLDKSGLPSDRFFAERPEGSVSTLKIQRTQQEDSAVYLCASSSAGVTGELFFGEGSRLTVL.

The chain has TRBV6-5 and TRBJ2-7; 7 nucleotides line up with TRBD2. With V trimmed by 4 bases and J by 7 bases, 4 bases remained unmatched. From germline, CDR1 is MNHEY and CDR2 SVGAGI. The CDR3 is 12 amino acids. The CDR3 sequence is CASSWDGGEQYF. CDR3 coding DNA: TGTGCCAGCAGTTGGGACGGGGGGGAGCAGTACTTC.

V and J are TRBV29-1 and TRBJ2-7; D may match TRBD1 or TRBD2 (6 bases each). Trimming took 4 bases from V and 0 from J, leaving 13 bases between them. This CDR3 region has 14 residues. CDR1 is SQVTM, CDR2 ANQGSEA, per germline. This chain's CDR3 is CSVVGGASSYEQYF. The CDR3 DNA follows: TGCAGCGTTGTCGGGGGCGCTAGCTCCTACGAGCAGTACTTC.

This clonotype has ten or more counts. This chain joins TRBV5-1 and TRBJ2-7, with 7 bases that match TRBD2. CDR3 length: 14 residues. J was trimmed by 2 bases and V by 1 base; bases with no gene match: 3. Germline lookup yields CDR1 SGHRS and CDR2 YFSETQ. The CDR3 DNA reads as TGCGCCAGCAGCTTGAGCGGGGTTACCTACGAGCAGTACTTC. Amino acid sequence: CASSLSGVTYEQYF.

This clonotype was detected only a few times. V is TRBV12-3 or TRBV12-4 and J is TRBJ2-3; D is undetermined. This CDR3 has 15 amino acids. Trimming removed 3 bases at V and 2 bases at J, with 12 bases between. The chain's CDR3 is CASSLGSFITDTQYF. CDR3 DNA sequence: TGTGCCAGCAGTTTGGGCAGTTTCATCACAGATACGCAGTATTTT.

This clonotype was counted many times. The chain carries TRBV24-1 and TRBJ2-5; 12 bases align to TRBD1. The CDR3 is made up of 16 amino acids. Germline CDR1 reads KGHDR; CDR2 reads SFDVKD. V lost 4 bases to trimming and J lost 4 bases; unmatched junction nucleotides: 6. The chain's CDR3 is CATSDPGTGGGETQYF. The CDR3 DNA is TGTGCCACCAGTGACCCCGGGACAGGGGGCGGAGAGACCCAGTACTTC.

The table lists this clonotype with many counts. The V and J genes are TRBV24-1 and TRBJ2-1, with 12 bases identical to TRBD2. CDR1 and CDR2 from the germline V gene are KGHDR and SFDVKD. The CDR3 contains 17 residues. V shed 3 bases, J shed 1 base, and the junction held 3 bases outside the gene matches. The chain's CDR3 is CATSDGLAGRSYNEQFF. The DNA of the CDR3 is TGTGCCACCAGTGATGGACTAGCGGGACGATCCTACAATGAGCAGTTCTTC.

The rearrangement uses TRBV5-8 and TRBJ2-3; TRBD1 is a possible D gene (6 bases). V was cut by 7 bases and J by 0 bases, with 18 bases left in between. CDR3 length equals 16 residues. CDR1 and CDR2 from the germline V gene are SGHTS and YDEGEE. The CDR3 sequence is CASVHRVRGSTDTQYF. DNA for the CDR3: TGTGCCAGCGTACACAGGGTAAGGGGTAGCACAGATACGCAGTATTTT. Complete variable domain (other parts from reference TRBV5-8 and TRBJ2-3): EAGVTQSPTHLIKTRGQQATLRCSPISGHTSVYWYQQALGLGLQFLLWYDEGEERNRGNFPPRFSGRQFPNYSSELNVNALELEDSALYLCASVHRVRGSTDTQYFGPGTRLTVL.

The chain has TRBV19 and TRBJ2-2, with 8 positions matching TRBD2. Germline-derived CDR1 and CDR2 are LNHDA and SQIVND (reference sequence). CDR3 length: 16 residues. V was clipped by 4 bases and J by 0 bases; unmatched bases: 4. CDR3 nucleotides: TGTGCCAGTAGTAGCGGACTAGCTCCGAACACCGGGGAGCTGTTTTTT. This codes for CASSSGLAPNTGELFF.

This clonotype was picked up many times. The chain recombines TRBV4-3 with TRBJ2-3; D possibly corresponds to TRBD1 (5 bases). Per germline, CDR1 LGHNA and CDR2 YSLEER. The CDR3 sequence is 14 residues long. The V gene lost 3 bases and the J gene lost 0 bases, with 7 bases spanning the gap. The CDR3 DNA reads TGCGCCAGCAGCCACCCAGGGAGCACAGATACGCAGTATTTT. This codes for CASSHPGSTDTQYF.

The chain has TRBV12-3 or TRBV12-4 and TRBJ2-1, with 11 positions matching TRBD2. After removal of 5 bases from V and 6 bases from J, the junction contained 9 bases not matched to a gene. This CDR3 is built from 16 residues. The CDR3 protein is CASSARLAGISNEQFF. DNA of the CDR3: TGTGCCAGCAGTGCCCGACTAGCGGGGATATCCAATGAGCAGTTCTTC.

This clonotype was counted a few times. The rearrangement uses TRBV20-1 and TRBJ1-5; the D is unclear. Germline V gene sequence: CDR1 DFQATT, CDR2 SNEGSKA (reference sequence). V dropped 4 bases and J dropped 3 bases, with 10 bases sitting between them. The CDR3 loop spans 13 amino acids. For the CDR3, the DNA is TGCAGTGCTAAGAGCACCGCCAATCAGCCCCAGCATTTT. Its protein product is CSAKSTANQPQHF.

The table lists this clonotype with many counts. This chain uses TRBV20-1 with TRBJ2-1, with D unresolved. The CDR3 is 12 amino acids. Germline CDR1 reads DFQATT; CDR2 reads SNEGSKA (reference sequence). Trimming cost V 4 bases and J 1 base, with 5 bases left between them. The CDR3 nucleotides read TGCAGTGCTACATTGTCCTACAATGAGCAGTTCTTC. This encodes CSATLSYNEQFF.

This clonotype has only a few counts. The rearrangement uses TRBV7-3 and TRBJ1-5; 7 nucleotides match TRBD1. V lost 4 bases to trimming and J lost 1 base; unmatched junction nucleotides: 4. Germline CDR1 reads SGHTA; CDR2 reads FQGTGA. The length of the CDR3 is 15 residues. In DNA form, the CDR3 reads TGTGCCAGCAGCTCACAGGGGAGAAGCAATCAGCCCCAGCATTTT. This codes for CASSSQGRSNQPQHF.

V gene TRBV20-1 combines with J gene TRBJ1-2; TRBD1 matches at 8 bases. The germline V gene has CDR1 DFQATT and CDR2 SNEGSKA (reference sequence). There are 12 residues in the CDR3. After removal of 6 bases from V and 7 bases from J, the junction contained 7 bases not matched to a gene. CDR3 DNA: TGCAGTGCGGAGCCGGACAGGGTTGGCTACACCTTC. This codes for CSAEPDRVGYTF.

This clonotype was seen more than once but under ten times. The chain recombines TRBV6-6 with TRBJ1-1, with D hard to call. The CDR3 covers 14 residues. CDR1 and CDR2 (germline): MNHNY, SVGAGI (reference sequence). The V end lost 6 bases, the J end lost 1 base, and 12 bases lay between the germline ends. CDR3 DNA sequence: TGTGCCAGCAGGTATTACGCGAGGAACACTGAAGCTTTCTTT. The encoded protein is CASRYYARNTEAFF.

In this sample, this clonotype turned up a few times. The V call is TRBV9, the J call TRBJ2-3, with D tentatively TRBD2 (6 bases). Trimming took 0 bases from V and 6 from J, leaving 11 bases between them. The CDR3 consists of 14 residues. The germline gives CDR1 SGDLS, CDR2 YYNGEE. The CDR3 loop reads CASSVAYGGDTQYF. CDR3 nucleotides: TGTGCCAGCAGCGTAGCGTACGGGGGTGATACGCAGTATTTT.

V and J are TRBV20-1 and TRBJ1-3; possible D gene TRBD1, 5 bases. This CDR3 has 14 residues. Per germline, CDR1 DFQATT and CDR2 SNEGSKA (reference sequence). V shed 0 bases and J shed 4 bases, with 10 bases lying between them. The DNA of the CDR3 is TGCAGTGCTAGAGAGGCAGGGAGAGGAAACACCATATATTTT. Protein product: CSAREAGRGNTIYF.

In its sample, this clonotype was seen a few times. The chain is built from TRBV12-3 or TRBV12-4 and TRBJ2-1; 10 bases agree with TRBD2. V was pared by 9 bases and J by 10 bases, with 18 bases of the junction left unmatched. This CDR3 spans 16 amino acids. The CDR3, as DNA: TGTGCCAGTCTAAAAGATCCGGGACTAGCGTATACCGAGCAGTTCTTC. Translating gives CASLKDPGLAYTEQFF.

This clonotype was picked up a small number of times. The gene calls are TRBV2 and TRBJ2-7; 8 nucleotides agree with TRBD2. The CDR3 has 12 residues. V lost 11 bases and J lost 7; bases outside the gene matches: 10. Looked up from germline, CDR1 is SNHLY and CDR2 is FYNNEI. CDR3 sequence (DNA): TGTGCCTCCCGAGCGGGAGTCGGGGAGCAGTACTTC. Residues: CASRAGVGEQYF.

This clonotype showed up just a few times. J is TRBJ2-5 and V is TRBV2; unclear D gene. Germline CDR1 is SNHLY and CDR2 is FYNNEI. The V gene lost 0 bases and the J gene lost 2 bases, with 10 bases spanning the gap. The CDR3 consists of 15 residues. CDR3 coding DNA: TGTGCCAGCAGTGAAGCTTTGCGGTTACAAGAGACCCAGTACTTC. Its translation: CASSEALRLQETQYF.

This clonotype was seen more than once but under ten times. CDR3 region: CASSSLAGASTDTQYF. As DNA, the CDR3 is TGCGCCAGCAGCTCTCTAGCGGGAGCGAGCACAGATACGCAGTATTTT. The chain links TRBV5-1 to TRBJ2-3, with TRBD2 matching 10 bases. V trimming: 3 bases; J trimming: 0 bases; junction bases outside the gene matches: 4. The CDR3 runs to 16 residues. Per germline, CDR1 SGHRS and CDR2 YFSETQ.

The chain is built from TRBV5-4 and TRBJ2-7; D perhaps matches TRBD2 (6 bases). The germline CDR1 and CDR2 sequences are SGHNT and YYREEE (reference sequence). The CDR3 runs to 16 residues. Trimming shortened V by 0 bases and J by 6 bases, and 19 bases separated the two germline ends. The CDR3 region is CASSLGGGGSFIEQYF. CDR3 nucleotides: TGTGCCAGCAGCTTGGGAGGTGGGGGGAGTTTCATCGAGCAGTACTTC.

This clonotype has just a few counts. This rearrangement joins TRBV29-1 to TRBJ2-4, with D possibly being TRBD1 or TRBD2 (5 bases each). The V gene lost 6 bases and the J gene lost 0 bases, with 15 bases spanning the gap. Germline V gene sequence: CDR1 SQVTM, CDR2 ANQGSEA. There are 15 residues in the CDR3. The CDR3 loop reads CSVVRDGLAKNIQYF. CDR3 coding DNA: TGCAGCGTAGTAAGGGACGGTTTAGCCAAAAACATTCAGTACTTC. The full variable domain, in which reference TRBV29-1 and TRBJ2-4 provide the parts outside the CDR3, is SAVISQKPSRDICQRGTSLTIQCQVDSQVTMMFWYRQQPGQSLTLIATANQGSEATYESGFVIDKFPISRPNLTFSTLTVSNMSPEDSSIYLCSVVRDGLAKNIQYFGAGTRLSVL.

This clonotype was found a few times. This chain uses TRBV7-8 with TRBJ2-2, with 8 bases lining up with TRBD2. The CDR3 is 15 amino acids. V gave up 0 bases and J gave up 7 bases; unmatched junction bases: 4. The germline V gene encodes CDR1 SGHVS and CDR2 FQNEAQ. In nucleotides, the CDR3 is TGTGCCAGCAGCTTAGCCGGGGGGGCCAACGGGGAGCTGTTTTTT. Protein product: CASSLAGGANGELFF.

Only a few counts were recorded for this clonotype. The chain has TRBV24-1 and TRBJ2-5, with TRBD2 matching over 7 bases. The J segment lost 5 bases and the V segment lost 5 bases, leaving 7 bases of the junction unmatched. The CDR3 totals 14 residues. Germline V CDR1 and CDR2: KGHDR, SFDVKD. The CDR3: CATSGPGGFETQYF. The CDR3 coding sequence is TGTGCCACCAGTGGTCCGGGGGGTTTCGAGACCCAGTACTTC.

This clonotype was seen only a few times. The chain uses TRBV29-1 and TRBJ1-1, with TRBD1 matching over 9 bases. Unmatched junction bases numbered 0, after V lost 4 bases and J lost 0 bases. This CDR3 contains 13 residues. Germline CDR1 is SQVTM and CDR2 is ANQGSEA. CDR3 in DNA: TGCAGCGTTGGGGACAGGGTGAACACTGAAGCTTTCTTT. It encodes CSVGDRVNTEAFF. Based on the CDR3 plus reference TRBV29-1 and TRBJ1-1, the full variable domain is SAVISQKPSRDICQRGTSLTIQCQVDSQVTMMFWYRQQPGQSLTLIATANQGSEATYESGFVIDKFPISRPNLTFSTLTVSNMSPEDSSIYLCSVGDRVNTEAFFGQGTRLTVV.

The chain couples TRBV21-1 to TRBJ2-3. TRBV21-1 counts as a pseudogene. The CDR3 totals 16 residues. CDR3 loop: CASSKEKARPTDTQYF. CDR3 DNA: TGTGCCAGCAGCAAAGAAAAGGCCAGGCCCACAGATACGCAGTATTTT.

This clonotype came up a few times. This chain links TRBV12-3 or TRBV12-4 with TRBJ2-5; D is unresolved. The CDR3 sequence is 16 residues long. V lost 5 bases and J lost 5, with 21 bases in between. CDR3 sequence: CASSPLRSRGGETQYF. CDR3 DNA: TGTGCCAGCAGTCCACTCCGGAGCCGAGGTGGGGAGACCCAGTACTTC.